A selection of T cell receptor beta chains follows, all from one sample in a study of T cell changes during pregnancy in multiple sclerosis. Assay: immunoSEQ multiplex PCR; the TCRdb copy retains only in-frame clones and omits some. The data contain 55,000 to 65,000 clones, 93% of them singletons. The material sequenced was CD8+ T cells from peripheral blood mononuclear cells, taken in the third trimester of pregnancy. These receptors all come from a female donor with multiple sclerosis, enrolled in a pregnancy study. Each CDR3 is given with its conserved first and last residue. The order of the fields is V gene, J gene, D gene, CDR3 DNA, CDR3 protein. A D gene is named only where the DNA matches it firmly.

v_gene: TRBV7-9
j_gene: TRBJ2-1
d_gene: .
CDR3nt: TGTGCCAGCAGCTTAGGTTCCCGGGAGCGGTTCTTC
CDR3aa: CASSLGSRERFF

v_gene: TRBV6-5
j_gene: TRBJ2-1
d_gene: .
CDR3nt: TGTGCCAGCAGCGGGAGAAGGTATGAGCAGTTCTTC
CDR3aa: CASSGRRYEQFF

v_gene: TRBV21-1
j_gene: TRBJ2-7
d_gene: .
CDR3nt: TGTGCCAGCAGGGGACAGGGGGAAACCTACGAGCAGTACTTC
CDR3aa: CASRGQGETYEQYF

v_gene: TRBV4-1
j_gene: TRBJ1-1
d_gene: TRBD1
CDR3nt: TGCGCCAGCAGCCAATCTCCGGGACAGGGAACTGAAGCTTTCTTT
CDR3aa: CASSQSPGQGTEAFF

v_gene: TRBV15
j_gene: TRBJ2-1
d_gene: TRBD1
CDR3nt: TGTGCCACCAGCGTCGGAACAGGGGGTTATGAGCAGTTCTTC
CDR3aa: CATSVGTGGYEQFF

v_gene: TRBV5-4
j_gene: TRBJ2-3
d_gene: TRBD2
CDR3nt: TGTGCCAGCAGCCCCGCAACGGGAGGTACAGATACGCAGTATTTT
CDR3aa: CASSPATGGTDTQYF

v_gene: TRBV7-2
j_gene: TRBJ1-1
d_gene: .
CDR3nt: TGTGCCAGCAGCTTAAACCCGCCGGCTAGGGGGAACACTGAAGCTTTCTTT
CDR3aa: CASSLNPPARGNTEAFF

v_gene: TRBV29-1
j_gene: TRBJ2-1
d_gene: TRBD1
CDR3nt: TGCAGCGTGGGACAGGGGAATGAGCAGTTCTTC
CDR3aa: CSVGQGNEQFF

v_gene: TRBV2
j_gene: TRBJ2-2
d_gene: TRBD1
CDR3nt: TGTGCCAGCAGTTACGGGACAGCGAACACCGGGGAGCTGTTTTTT
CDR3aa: CASSYGTANTGELFF

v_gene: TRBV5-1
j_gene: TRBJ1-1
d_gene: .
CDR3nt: TGCGCCAGCAGCTTGGAGCTCTACACTGAAGCTTTCTTT
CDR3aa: CASSLELYTEAFF